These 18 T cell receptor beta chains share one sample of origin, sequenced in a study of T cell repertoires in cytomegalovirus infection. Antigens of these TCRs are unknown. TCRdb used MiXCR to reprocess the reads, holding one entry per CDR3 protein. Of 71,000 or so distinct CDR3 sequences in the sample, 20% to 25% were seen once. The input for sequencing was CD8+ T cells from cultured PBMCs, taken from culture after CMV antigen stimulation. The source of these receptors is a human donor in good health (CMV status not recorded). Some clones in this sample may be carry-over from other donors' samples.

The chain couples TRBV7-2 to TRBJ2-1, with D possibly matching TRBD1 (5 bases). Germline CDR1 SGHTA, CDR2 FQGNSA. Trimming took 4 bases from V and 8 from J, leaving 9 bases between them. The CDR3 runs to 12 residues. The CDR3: CASSSRVDEQFF. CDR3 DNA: TGTGCCAGCAGCTCCAGGGTGGATGAGCAGTTCTTC.

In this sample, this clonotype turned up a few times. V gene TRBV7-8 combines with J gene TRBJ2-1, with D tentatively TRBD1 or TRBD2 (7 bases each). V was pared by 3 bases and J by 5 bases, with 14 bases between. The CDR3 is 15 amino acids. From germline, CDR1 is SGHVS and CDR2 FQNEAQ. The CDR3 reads CASSFRGGSDNEQFF. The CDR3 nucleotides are TGTGCCAGCAGCTTCAGGGGGGGAAGCGACAATGAGCAGTTCTTC.

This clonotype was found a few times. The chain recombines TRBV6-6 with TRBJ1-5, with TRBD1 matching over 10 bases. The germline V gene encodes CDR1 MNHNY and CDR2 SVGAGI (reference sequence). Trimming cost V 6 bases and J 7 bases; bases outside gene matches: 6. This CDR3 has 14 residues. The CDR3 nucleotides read TGTGCCAGCAGGGAGACAGGGGGCGGGCAGCCCCAGCATTTT. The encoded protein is CASRETGGGQPQHF.

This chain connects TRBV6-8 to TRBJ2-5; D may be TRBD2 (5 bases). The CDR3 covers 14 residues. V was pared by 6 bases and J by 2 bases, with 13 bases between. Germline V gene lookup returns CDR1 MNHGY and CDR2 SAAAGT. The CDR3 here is CASSQVGEQETQYF. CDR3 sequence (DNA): TGTGCCAGCAGCCAAGTCGGGGAACAAGAGACCCAGTACTTC.

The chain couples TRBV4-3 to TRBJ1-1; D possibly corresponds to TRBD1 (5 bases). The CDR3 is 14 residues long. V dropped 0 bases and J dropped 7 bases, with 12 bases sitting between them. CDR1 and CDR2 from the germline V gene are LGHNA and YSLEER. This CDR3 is CASSQDGLGDEAFF. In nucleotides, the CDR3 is TGCGCCAGCAGCCAAGATGGGTTAGGGGATGAAGCTTTCTTT.

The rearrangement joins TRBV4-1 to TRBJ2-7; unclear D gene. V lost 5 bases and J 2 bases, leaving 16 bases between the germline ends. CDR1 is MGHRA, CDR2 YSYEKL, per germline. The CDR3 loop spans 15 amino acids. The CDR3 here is CASSSLKAAAYEQYF. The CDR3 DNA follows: TGCGCCAGCAGCTCTCTGAAGGCAGCCGCCTACGAGCAGTACTTC.

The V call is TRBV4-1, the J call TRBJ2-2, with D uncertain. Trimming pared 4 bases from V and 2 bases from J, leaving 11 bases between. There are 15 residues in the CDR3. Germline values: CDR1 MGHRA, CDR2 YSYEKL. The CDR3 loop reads CASSPATANTGELFF. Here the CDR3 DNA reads TGCGCCAGCAGCCCGGCCACGGCAAACACCGGGGAGCTGTTTTTT.

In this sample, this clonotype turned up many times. The CDR3 sequence is CASSYSTQGGYTF. The CDR3 DNA is TGTGCCAGCAGTTACAGTACACAGGGTGGCTACACCTTC. V gene TRBV6-2 or TRBV6-3 combines with J gene TRBJ1-2, with D perhaps matching TRBD1 (6 bases). With 2 bases removed from V and 7 bases from J, the gap between germline ends came to 11 bases. Germline CDR1 reads MNHEY; CDR2 reads SVGEGT. The CDR3 runs to 13 residues.

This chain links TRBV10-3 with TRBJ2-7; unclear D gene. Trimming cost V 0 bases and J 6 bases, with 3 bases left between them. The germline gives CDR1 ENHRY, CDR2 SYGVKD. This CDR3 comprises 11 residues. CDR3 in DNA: TGTGCCATCAGTGAGTCGGTCGAGCAGTACTTC. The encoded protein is CAISESVEQYF.

CDR3 amino acids: CAIRQGSSYEQYF. The DNA of the CDR3 is TGTGCCATCCGACAGGGTAGCTCCTACGAGCAGTACTTC. The chain couples TRBV7-2 to TRBJ2-7; 7 positions match TRBD1. V was clipped by 10 bases and J by 0 bases; unmatched bases: 6. The CDR3 is made up of 13 amino acids. From germline, CDR1 is SGHTA and CDR2 FQGNSA.

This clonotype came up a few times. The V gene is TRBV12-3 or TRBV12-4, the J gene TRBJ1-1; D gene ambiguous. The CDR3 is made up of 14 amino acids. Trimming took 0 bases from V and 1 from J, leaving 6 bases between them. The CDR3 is CASSLASGNTEAFF. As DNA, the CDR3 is TGTGCCAGCAGTTTAGCATCGGGGAACACTGAAGCTTTCTTT.

The CDR3 DNA is TGTGCCAGCAGCAGGGCGGGGGACAATGAGCAGTTCTTC. Translating it yields CASSRAGDNEQFF. The chain has TRBV7-9 and TRBJ2-1, with 7 bases matching TRBD2. With V trimmed by 5 bases and J by 5 bases, 3 bases remained unmatched. This CDR3 is built from 13 residues. From germline, CDR1 is SEHNR and CDR2 FQNEAQ (reference sequence). Full variable domain (missing parts from reference TRBV7-9 and TRBJ2-1): DTGVSQNPRHKITKRGQNVTFRCDPISEHNRLYWYRQTLGQGPEFLTYFQNEAQLEKSRLLSDRFSAERPKGSFSTLEIQRTEQGDSAMYLCASSRAGDNEQFFGPGTRLTVL.

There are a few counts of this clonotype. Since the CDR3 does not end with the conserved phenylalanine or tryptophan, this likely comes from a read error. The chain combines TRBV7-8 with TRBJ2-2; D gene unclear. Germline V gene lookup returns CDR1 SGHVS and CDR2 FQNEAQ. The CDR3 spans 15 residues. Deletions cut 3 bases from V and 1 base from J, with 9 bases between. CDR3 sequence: CASSLDPKNTGELFI. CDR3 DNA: TGTGCCAGCAGCTTGGACCCTAAGAACACCGGGGAGCTGTTTATT.

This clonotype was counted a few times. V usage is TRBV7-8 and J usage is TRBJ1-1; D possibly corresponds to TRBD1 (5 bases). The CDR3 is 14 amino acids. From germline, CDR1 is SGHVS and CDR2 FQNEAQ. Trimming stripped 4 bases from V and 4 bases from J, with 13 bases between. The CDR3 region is CASSSLRDRTEAFF. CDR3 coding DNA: TGTGCCAGCAGCTCCCTCCGGGACCGCACTGAAGCTTTCTTT.

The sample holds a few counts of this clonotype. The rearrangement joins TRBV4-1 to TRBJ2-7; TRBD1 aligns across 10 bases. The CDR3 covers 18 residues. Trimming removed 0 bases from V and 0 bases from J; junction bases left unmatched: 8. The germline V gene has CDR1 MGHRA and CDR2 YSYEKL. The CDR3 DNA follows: TGCGCCAGCAGCCAAGATGGGGGACAGGGGTTCACCTCCTACGAGCAGTACTTC. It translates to CASSQDGGQGFTSYEQYF.

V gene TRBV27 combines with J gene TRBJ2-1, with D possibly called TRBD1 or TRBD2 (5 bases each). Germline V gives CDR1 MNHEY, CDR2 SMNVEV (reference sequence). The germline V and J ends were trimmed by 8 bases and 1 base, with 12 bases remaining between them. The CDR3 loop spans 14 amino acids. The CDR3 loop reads CASWGTRSYNEQFF. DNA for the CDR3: TGTGCCAGCTGGGGGACCCGGTCCTACAATGAGCAGTTCTTC.

CDR3 sequence: CASSPDGGRNTEAFF. The DNA of the CDR3 is TGCGCCAGCAGCCCCGACGGGGGCCGGAACACTGAAGCTTTCTTT. The V call is TRBV4-1, the J call TRBJ1-1; D perhaps matches TRBD1 (6 bases). The CDR3 spans 15 residues. Germline V lookup: CDR1 MGHRA, CDR2 YSYEKL. V was shortened by 4 bases and J by 1 base, with 13 bases between the two germline ends.

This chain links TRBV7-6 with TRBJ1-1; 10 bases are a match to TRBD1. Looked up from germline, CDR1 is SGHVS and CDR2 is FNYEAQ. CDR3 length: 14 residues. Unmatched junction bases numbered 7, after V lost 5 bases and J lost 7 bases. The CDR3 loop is CASSNRQGASEAFF. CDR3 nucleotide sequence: TGTGCCAGCAGCAACAGACAGGGGGCTAGTGAAGCTTTCTTT.